The 5 T cell receptor beta chains in this list originate from one sample, sequenced in a study of CD8 T cells in ankylosing spondylitis. Study findings and constraints: There was a TCR beta motif, made of several highly homologous variants, that appeared characteristic of ankylosing spondylitis blood.

TCRdb fed the 5' RACE reads into MiXCR, producing one record per CDR3 protein. The data contain around 480,000 distinct CDR3 sequences, approximately 17% of them singletons. Antigen specificity for these receptors is unknown. Input material: blood, either unsorted or a sorted T cell fraction (not recorded which). The receptors derive from a male donor with ankylosing spondylitis.

CDR3 DNA sequence: TGCGCCAGCAGCCCAGGACAGGTCGCAGATACGCAGTATTTT. Its protein product is CASSPGQVADTQYF. The chain is built from TRBV4-1 and TRBJ2-3, with 7 bases aligning to TRBD1. Unmatched junction bases numbered 5, after V lost 4 bases and J lost 4 bases. CDR1 and CDR2 (germline): MGHRA, YSYEKL. The CDR3 spans 14 residues.

V usage is TRBV19 and J usage is TRBJ1-6; perhaps TRBD1 as D (6 bases). The CDR3 contains 15 residues. CDR1 is LNHDA and CDR2 is SQIVND in the germline V gene (reference sequence). Trimming left V 8 bases short and J 8 bases short, with 19 bases between. The DNA of the CDR3 is TGTGCCAGTCGCACCGGACAGACGGGAGATTCACCCCTCCACTTT. Amino acid sequence: CASRTGQTGDSPLHF. The complete variable domain, with remaining parts taken from reference TRBV19 and TRBJ1-6, reads DGGITQSPKYLFRKEGQNVTLSCEQNLNHDAMYWYRQDPGQGLRLIYYSQIVNDFQKGDIAEGYSVSREKKESFPLTVTSAQKNPTAFYLCASRTGQTGDSPLHFGNGTRLTVT.

In this sample, this clonotype turned up a few times. The chain couples TRBV27 to TRBJ2-7, with D hard to call. The CDR3 runs 15 residues. Trimming removed 0 bases at V and 6 bases at J, with 15 bases between. Germline-derived CDR1 and CDR2 are MNHEY and SMNVEV (reference sequence). The CDR3, as DNA: TGTGCCAGCAGTTTATCGTACCCCCCGGTGGGCGAGCAGTACTTC. Encoded protein: CASSLSYPPVGEQYF.

This CDR3 reads CASRDRVDTQYF. The CDR3 DNA sequence: TGTGCCAGCAGAGACAGGGTAGATACGCAGTATTTT. This rearrangement joins TRBV2 to TRBJ2-3; 7 positions match TRBD1. Germline CDR1 reads SNHLY; CDR2 reads FYNNEI. The CDR3 has 12 amino acids. Trimming took 6 bases from V and 5 from J; bases not matched to a gene: 2.

A note on this clonotype: This CDR3 is missing its conserved last phenylalanine or tryptophan, likely due to a read error. The V gene is TRBV24-1, the J gene TRBJ1-1, with D uncertain. CDR1 and CDR2 from the germline V gene are KGHDR and SFDVKD. Trimming took 10 bases from V and 0 from J, leaving 14 bases between them. CDR3 size: 14 residues. CDR3 in amino acids: CATPEGRMNTEAFI. The DNA of the CDR3 is TGTGCCACGCCCGAGGGCAGAATGAACACTGAAGCTTTCATT.